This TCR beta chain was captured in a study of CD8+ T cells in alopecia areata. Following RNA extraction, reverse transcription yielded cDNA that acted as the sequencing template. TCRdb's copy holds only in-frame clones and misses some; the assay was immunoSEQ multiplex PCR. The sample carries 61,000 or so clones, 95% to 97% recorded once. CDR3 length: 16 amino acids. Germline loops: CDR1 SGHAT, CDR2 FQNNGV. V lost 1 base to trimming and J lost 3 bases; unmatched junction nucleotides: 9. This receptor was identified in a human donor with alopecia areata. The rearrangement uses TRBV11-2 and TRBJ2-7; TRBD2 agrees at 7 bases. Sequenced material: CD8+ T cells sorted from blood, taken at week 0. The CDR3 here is CASSLVAGGGDYEQYF. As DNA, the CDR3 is TGTGCCAGCAGCTTAGTCGCCGGGGGAGGGGACTACGAGCAGTACTTC.